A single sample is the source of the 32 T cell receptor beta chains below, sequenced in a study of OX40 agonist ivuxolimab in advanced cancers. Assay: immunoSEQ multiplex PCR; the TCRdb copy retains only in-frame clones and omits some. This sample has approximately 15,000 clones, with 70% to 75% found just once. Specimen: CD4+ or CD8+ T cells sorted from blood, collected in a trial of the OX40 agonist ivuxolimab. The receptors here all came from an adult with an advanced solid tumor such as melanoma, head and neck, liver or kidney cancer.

CDR3 sequence reads: CASSIGGGFDPYTDTQYF. In nucleotides, the CDR3 is TGTGCCAGTAGTATTGGTGGGGGCTTCGACCCATACACAGATACGCAGTATTTT. V and J are TRBV19 and TRBJ2-3; tentative D call: TRBD1 (6 bases). The CDR3 length is 18 residues. The germline V gene encodes CDR1 LNHDA and CDR2 SQIVND (reference sequence). Trimming took 3 bases from V and 2 from J, leaving 21 bases between them. The complete variable domain, with remaining parts taken from reference TRBV19 and TRBJ2-3, reads DGGITQSPKYLFRKEGQNVTLSCEQNLNHDAMYWYRQDPGQGLRLIYYSQIVNDFQKGDIAEGYSVSREKKESFPLTVTSAQKNPTAFYLCASSIGGGFDPYTDTQYFGPGTRLTVL.

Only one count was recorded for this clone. CDR3 coding DNA: TGTGCCAGCACCCCTTCCGATATGGGCGGGGAGCTGTTTTTT. It yields the protein CASTPSDMGGELFF. The chain uses TRBV7-2 and TRBJ2-2; D call uncertain. V was pared by 7 bases and J by 7 bases, with 16 bases between. The CDR3 is 14 amino acids. The V gene's germline CDR1 is SGHTA and CDR2 FQGNSA.

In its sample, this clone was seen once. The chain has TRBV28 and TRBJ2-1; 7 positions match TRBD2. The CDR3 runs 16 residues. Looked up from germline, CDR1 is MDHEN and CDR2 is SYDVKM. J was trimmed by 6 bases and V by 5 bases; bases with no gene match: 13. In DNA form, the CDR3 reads TGTGCCAGCAGTACCCCACTAGCGATGAATGGCAATGAGCAGTTCTTC. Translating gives CASSTPLAMNGNEQFF.

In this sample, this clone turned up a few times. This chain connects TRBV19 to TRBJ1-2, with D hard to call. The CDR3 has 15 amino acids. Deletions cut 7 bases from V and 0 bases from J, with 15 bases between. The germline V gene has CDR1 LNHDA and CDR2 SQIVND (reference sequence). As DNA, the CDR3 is TGTGCCAGTATCCGCGAAGTGGGTTCTAACTATGGCTACACCTTC. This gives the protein CASIREVGSNYGYTF. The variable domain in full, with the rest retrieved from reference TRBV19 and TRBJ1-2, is DGGITQSPKYLFRKEGQNVTLSCEQNLNHDAMYWYRQDPGQGLRLIYYSQIVNDFQKGDIAEGYSVSREKKESFPLTVTSAQKNPTAFYLCASIREVGSNYGYTFGSGTRLTVV.

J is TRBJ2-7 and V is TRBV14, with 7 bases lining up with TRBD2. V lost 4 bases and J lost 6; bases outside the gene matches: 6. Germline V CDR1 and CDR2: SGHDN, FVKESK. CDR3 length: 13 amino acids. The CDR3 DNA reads TGTGCCAGCAGCCTCGATCCGGGGGGCGAGCAGTACTTC. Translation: CASSLDPGGEQYF.

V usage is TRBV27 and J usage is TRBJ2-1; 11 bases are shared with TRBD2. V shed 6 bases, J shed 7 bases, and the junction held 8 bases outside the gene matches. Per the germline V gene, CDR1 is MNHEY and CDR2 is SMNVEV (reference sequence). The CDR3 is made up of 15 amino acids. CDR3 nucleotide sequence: TGTGCCAGCAGAGCACTAGCGGGAGTGGGGAATGAGCAGTTCTTC. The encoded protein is CASRALAGVGNEQFF.

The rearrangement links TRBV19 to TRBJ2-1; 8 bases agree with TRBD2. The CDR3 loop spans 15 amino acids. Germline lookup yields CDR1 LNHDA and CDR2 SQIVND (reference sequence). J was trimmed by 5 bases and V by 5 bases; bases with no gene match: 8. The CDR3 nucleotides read TGTGCCAGTAGTTCAACAGCGGGAGCACACAATGAGCAGTTCTTC. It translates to CASSSTAGAHNEQFF.

The CDR3 reads CASPGTGSYEQYF. The CDR3 DNA reads as TGTGCCAGCCCAGGGACAGGGTCCTACGAGCAGTACTTC. The chain joins TRBV6-4 to TRBJ2-7; 9 nucleotides line up with TRBD1. The CDR3 contains 13 residues. V shed 8 bases, J shed 1 base, and the junction held 3 bases outside the gene matches. The germline V gene encodes CDR1 MRHNA and CDR2 SNTAGT.

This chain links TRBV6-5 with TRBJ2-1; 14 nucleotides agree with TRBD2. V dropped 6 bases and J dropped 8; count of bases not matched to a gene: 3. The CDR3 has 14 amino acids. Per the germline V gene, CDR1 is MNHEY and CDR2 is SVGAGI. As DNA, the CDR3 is TGTGCCAGCAGGGGGACTAGCGGGAGCCATGAGCAGTTCTTC. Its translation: CASRGTSGSHEQFF.

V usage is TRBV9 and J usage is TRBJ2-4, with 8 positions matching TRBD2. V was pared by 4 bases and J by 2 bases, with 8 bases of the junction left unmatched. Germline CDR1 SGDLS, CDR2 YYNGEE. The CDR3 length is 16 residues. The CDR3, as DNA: TGTGCCAGCAGCCCCGGGGGGGGGTGGACCAAAAACATTCAGTACTTC. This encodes CASSPGGGWTKNIQYF.

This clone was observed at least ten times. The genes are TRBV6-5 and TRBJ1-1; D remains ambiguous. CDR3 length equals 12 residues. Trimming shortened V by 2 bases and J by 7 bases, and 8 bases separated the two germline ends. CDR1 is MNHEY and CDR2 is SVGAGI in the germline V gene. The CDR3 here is CASSYGSGEAFF. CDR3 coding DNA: TGTGCCAGCAGTTACGGTTCCGGTGAAGCTTTCTTT.

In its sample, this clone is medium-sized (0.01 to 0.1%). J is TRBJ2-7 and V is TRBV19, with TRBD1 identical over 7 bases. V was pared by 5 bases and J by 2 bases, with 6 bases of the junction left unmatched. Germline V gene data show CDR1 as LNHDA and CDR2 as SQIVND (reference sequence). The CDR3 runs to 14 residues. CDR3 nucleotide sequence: TGTGCCAGTAGTCCTACAGGGGCCCCCTACGAGCAGTACTTC. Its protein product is CASSPTGAPYEQYF.

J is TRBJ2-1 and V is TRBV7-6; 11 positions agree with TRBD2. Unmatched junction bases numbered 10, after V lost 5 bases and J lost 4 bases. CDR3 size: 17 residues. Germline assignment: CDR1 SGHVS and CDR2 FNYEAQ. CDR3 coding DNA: TGTGCCAGCAGCCCTAGCGGGGGGACAGGGCAATACAATGAGCAGTTCTTC. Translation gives CASSPSGGTGQYNEQFF.

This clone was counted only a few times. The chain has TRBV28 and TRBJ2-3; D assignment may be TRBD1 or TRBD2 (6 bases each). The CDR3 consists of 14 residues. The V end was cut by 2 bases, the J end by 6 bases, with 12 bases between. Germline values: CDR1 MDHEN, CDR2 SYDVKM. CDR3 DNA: TGTGCCAGCAGTTTAGGGGGGCCCTGGGATACGCAGTATTTT. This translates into CASSLGGPWDTQYF. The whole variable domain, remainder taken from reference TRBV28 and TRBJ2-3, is DVKVTQSSRYLVKRTGEKVFLECVQDMDHENMFWYRQDPGLGLRLIYFSYDVKMKEKGDIPEGYSVSREKKERFSLILESASTNQTSMYLCASSLGGPWDTQYFGPGTRLTVL.

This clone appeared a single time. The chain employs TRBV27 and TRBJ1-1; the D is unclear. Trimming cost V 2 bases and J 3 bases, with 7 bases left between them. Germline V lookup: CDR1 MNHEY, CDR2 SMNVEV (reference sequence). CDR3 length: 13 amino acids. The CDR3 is CASSLVGDTEAFF. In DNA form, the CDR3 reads TGTGCCAGCAGTTTAGTTGGTGACACTGAAGCTTTCTTT.

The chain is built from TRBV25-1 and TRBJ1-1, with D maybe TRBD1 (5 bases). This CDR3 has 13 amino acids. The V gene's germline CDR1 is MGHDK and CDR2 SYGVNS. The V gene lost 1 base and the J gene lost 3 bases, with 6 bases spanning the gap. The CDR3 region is CASSEWGDTEAFF. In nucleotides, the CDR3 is TGTGCCAGCAGTGAATGGGGCGACACTGAAGCTTTCTTT. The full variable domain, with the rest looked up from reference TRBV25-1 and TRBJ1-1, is EADIYQTPRYLVIGTGKKITLECSQTMGHDKMYWYQQDPGMELHLIHYSYGVNSTEKGDLSSESTVSRIRTEHFPLTLESARPSHTSQYLCASSEWGDTEAFFGQGTRLTVV.

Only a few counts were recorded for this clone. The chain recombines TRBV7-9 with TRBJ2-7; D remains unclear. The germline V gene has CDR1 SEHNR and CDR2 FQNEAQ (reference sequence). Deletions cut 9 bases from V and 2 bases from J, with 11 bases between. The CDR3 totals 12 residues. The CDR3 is CASLDGAYEQYF. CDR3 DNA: TGTGCCAGTTTAGACGGAGCCTACGAGCAGTACTTC.

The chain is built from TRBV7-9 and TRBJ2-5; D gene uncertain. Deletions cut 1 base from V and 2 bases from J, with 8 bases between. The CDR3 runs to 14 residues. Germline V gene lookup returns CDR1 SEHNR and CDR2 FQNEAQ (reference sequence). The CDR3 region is CASSLVATQETQYF. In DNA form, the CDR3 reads TGTGCCAGCAGCTTAGTGGCGACTCAAGAGACCCAGTACTTC. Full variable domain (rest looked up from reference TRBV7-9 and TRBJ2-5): DTGVSQNPRHKITKRGQNVTFRCDPISEHNRLYWYRQTLGQGPEFLTYFQNEAQLEKSRLLSDRFSAERPKGSFSTLEIQRTEQGDSAMYLCASSLVATQETQYFGPGTRLLVL.

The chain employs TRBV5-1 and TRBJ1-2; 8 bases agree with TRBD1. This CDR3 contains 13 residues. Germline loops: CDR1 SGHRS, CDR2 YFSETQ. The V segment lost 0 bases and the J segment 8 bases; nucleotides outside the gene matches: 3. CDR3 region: CASSLGTGYGYTF. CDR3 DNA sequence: TGCGCCAGCAGCTTGGGGACAGGGTACGGCTACACCTTC. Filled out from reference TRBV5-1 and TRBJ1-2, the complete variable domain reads KAGVTQTPRYLIKTRGQQVTLSCSPISGHRSVSWYQQTPGQGLQFLFEYFSETQRNKGNFPGRFSGRQFSNSRSEMNVSTLELGDSALYLCASSLGTGYGYTFGSGTRLTVV.

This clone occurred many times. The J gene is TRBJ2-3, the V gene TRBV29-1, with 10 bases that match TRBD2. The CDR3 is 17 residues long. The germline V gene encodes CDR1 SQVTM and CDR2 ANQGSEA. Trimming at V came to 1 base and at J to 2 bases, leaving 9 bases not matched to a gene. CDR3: CSVEALAGGLPTDTQYF. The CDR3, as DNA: TGCAGCGTTGAAGCGTTAGCGGGAGGACTACCCACAGATACGCAGTATTTT.

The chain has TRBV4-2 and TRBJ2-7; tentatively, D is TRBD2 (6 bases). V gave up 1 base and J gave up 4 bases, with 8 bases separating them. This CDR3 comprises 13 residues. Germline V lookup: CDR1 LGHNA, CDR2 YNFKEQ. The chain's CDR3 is CASSQGGEYEQYF. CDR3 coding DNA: TGTGCCAGCAGCCAAGGGGGGGAATACGAGCAGTACTTC.

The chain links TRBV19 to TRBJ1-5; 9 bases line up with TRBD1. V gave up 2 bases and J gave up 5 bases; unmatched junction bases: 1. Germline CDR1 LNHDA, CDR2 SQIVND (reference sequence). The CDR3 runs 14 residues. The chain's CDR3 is CASSIWTGDQPQHF. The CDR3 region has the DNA TGTGCCAGTAGTATATGGACAGGGGATCAGCCCCAGCATTTT.

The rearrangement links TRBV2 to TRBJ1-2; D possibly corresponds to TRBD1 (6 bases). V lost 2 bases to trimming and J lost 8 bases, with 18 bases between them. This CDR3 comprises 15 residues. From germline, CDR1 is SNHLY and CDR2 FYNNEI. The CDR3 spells CASSERTAPIGGYTF. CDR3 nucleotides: TGTGCCAGCAGTGAAAGGACAGCCCCGATTGGAGGCTACACCTTC. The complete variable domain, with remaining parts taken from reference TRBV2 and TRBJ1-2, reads EPEVTQTPSHQVTQMGQEVILRCVPISNHLYFYWYRQILGQKVEFLVSFYNNEISEKSEIFDDQFSVERPDGSNFTLKIRSTKLEDSAMYFCASSERTAPIGGYTFGSGTRLTVV.

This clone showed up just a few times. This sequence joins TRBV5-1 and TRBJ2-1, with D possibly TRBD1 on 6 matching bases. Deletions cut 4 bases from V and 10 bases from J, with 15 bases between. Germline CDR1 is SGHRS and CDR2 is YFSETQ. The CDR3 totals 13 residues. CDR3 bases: TGCGCCAGCAGCGGGCACAGGGACCGGGAGCAGTTCTTC. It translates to CASSGHRDREQFF.

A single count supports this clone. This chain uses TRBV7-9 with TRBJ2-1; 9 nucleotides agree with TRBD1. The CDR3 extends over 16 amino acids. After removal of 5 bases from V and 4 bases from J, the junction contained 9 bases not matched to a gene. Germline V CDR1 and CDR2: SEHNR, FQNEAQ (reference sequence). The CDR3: CASSPRTGEGYNEQFF. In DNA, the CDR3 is TGTGCCAGCAGCCCCCGGACAGGGGAGGGGTACAATGAGCAGTTCTTC.

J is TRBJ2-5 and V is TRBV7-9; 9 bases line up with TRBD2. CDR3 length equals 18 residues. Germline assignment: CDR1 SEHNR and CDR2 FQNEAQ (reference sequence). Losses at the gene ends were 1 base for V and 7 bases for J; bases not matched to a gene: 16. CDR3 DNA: TGTGCCAGCAGCTTAGTCGGGACTAGCAGAAATCCGACAGGGACCCAGTACTTC. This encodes CASSLVGTSRNPTGTQYF. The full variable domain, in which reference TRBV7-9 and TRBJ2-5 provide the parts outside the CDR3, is DTGVSQNPRHKITKRGQNVTFRCDPISEHNRLYWYRQTLGQGPEFLTYFQNEAQLEKSRLLSDRFSAERPKGSFSTLEIQRTEQGDSAMYLCASSLVGTSRNPTGTQYFGPGTRLLVL.

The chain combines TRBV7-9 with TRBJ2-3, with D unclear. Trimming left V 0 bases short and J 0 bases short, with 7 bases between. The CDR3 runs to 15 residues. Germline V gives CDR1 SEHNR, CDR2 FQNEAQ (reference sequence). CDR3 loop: CASSLAIQSTDTQYF. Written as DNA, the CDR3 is TGTGCCAGCAGCTTAGCGATACAAAGCACAGATACGCAGTATTTT.

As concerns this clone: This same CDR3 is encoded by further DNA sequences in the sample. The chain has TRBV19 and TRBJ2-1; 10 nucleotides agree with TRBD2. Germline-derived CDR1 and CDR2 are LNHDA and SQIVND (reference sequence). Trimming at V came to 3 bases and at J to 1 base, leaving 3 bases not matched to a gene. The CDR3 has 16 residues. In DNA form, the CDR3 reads TGTGCCAGTAGTATCCAAGCGGGAGGGTCCTACAATGAGCAGTTCTTC. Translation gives CASSIQAGGSYNEQFF.

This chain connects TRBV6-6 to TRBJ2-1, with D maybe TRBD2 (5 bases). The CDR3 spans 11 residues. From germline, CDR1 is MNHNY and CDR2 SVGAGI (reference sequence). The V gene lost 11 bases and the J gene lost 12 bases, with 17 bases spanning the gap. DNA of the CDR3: TGTGCCTCTGGGGAGTCTTGGGCGCAGTTCTTC. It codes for CASGESWAQFF.

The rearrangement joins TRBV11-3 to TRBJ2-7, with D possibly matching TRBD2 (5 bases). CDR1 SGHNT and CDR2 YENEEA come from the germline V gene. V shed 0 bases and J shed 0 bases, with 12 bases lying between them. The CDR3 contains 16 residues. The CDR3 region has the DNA TGTGCCAGCAGCTTAGAATACTCGGGGTACTCCTACGAGCAGTACTTC. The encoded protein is CASSLEYSGYSYEQYF.

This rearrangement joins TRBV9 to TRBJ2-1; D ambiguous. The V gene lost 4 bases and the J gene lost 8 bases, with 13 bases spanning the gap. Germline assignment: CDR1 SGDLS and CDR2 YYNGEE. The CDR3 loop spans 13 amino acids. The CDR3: CASSPPGLDEQFF. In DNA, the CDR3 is TGTGCCAGCAGCCCCCCTGGGTTGGATGAGCAGTTCTTC.

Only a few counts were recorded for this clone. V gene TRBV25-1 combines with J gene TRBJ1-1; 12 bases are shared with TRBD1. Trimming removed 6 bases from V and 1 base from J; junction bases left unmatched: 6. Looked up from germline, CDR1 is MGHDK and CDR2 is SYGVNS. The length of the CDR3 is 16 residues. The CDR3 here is CASRSGTGGRNTEAFF. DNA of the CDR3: TGTGCCAGCAGAAGCGGGACAGGGGGCAGGAACACTGAAGCTTTCTTT.